This TCR beta chain was observed in a study of T cell responses to AZD1222 COVID-19 vaccine. Sequencing was performed with immunoSEQ multiplex PCR; in TCRdb, only in-frame clones are kept and a portion is missing. Of around 88,000 clones in the sample, about 86% were seen once. Findings and caveats of the study: Baseline testing showed seropositivity in only a handful of AZD1222 recipients. The donors showed a predominance of white British ancestry and of females, with possible underestimation of clonal diversity.

In its sample, this clone was seen once. Its antigen is undetermined. The CDR3 totals 15 residues. V shed 1 base and J 8 bases; nucleotides not matched to a gene: 7. Germline V gene lookup returns CDR1 GTSNPN and CDR2 SVGIG (reference sequence). The starting material was peripheral blood, obtained on day 0 of MenACWY control vaccination. The chain carries TRBV30 and TRBJ1-4, with TRBD1 matching over 10 bases. This receptor was taken from an adult in good health. The CDR3 spells CAWSATGGAGEKLFF. The CDR3 DNA reads TGTGCCTGGAGTGCGACAGGGGGCGCCGGCGAAAAACTGTTTTTT.